What follows is one T cell receptor beta chain and its context. The sample originates from a study of blood T cell repertoires in COVID-19. Study-wide background: Samples representing acute and convalescent COVID-19 were sourced from the United States, Italy and Spain.

TCRdb keeps only in-frame clones here, not all; method: immunoSEQ multiplex PCR. The data show around 70,000 clones, with more than 65% seen just once and about 10% held by the top ten. V was shortened by 8 bases and J by 6 bases, with 8 bases between the two germline ends. CDR3 length: 11 residues. The germline V gene encodes CDR1 SGHTA and CDR2 FQGNSA. The sequence was obtained from a woman between 45 and 65 years old with acute or convalescent COVID-19. Sequencing input: peripheral blood. J is TRBJ2-1 and V is TRBV7-2; D call uncertain. The CDR3 reads CASLDFNEQFF. In DNA, the CDR3 is TGTGCCAGCCTCGACTTCAATGAGCAGTTCTTC.